Listed below are T cell receptor beta chains from one sample, sequenced in a study of shared clonotypes between healthy human individuals. Some clones are missing from TCRdb's copy, which holds only in-frame ones; the method was immunoSEQ multiplex PCR. The table records around 600,000 clones, 98% of them present only once. Input material: naive CD8+ T cells sorted from blood. The origin of the receptors is a young man in good health. CDR3s include the opening cysteine and the closing phenylalanine or tryptophan. D genes are given only for firm matches. The size field is filled for only some rows; it gives once, few, many or a size class.

d_gene: NA
v_gene: TRBV14
abundance: NA
j_gene: TRBJ2-1
CDR3aa: CASSQYKHNEQFF
CDR3nt: TGTGCCAGCAGCCAATACAAACACAATGAGCAGTTCTTC

d_gene: NA
v_gene: TRBV27
abundance: once
j_gene: TRBJ2-1
CDR3aa: CASSILLAKSSYNEQFF
CDR3nt: TGTGCCAGCAGTATCCTTTTAGCAAAGAGCTCCTACAATGAGCAGTTCTTC

d_gene: TRBD2
v_gene: TRBV9
abundance: NA
j_gene: TRBJ2-7
CDR3aa: CASSVGSGGDYEQYF
CDR3nt: TGTGCCAGCAGCGTAGGGTCGGGAGGGGACTACGAGCAGTACTTC

d_gene: TRBD2
v_gene: TRBV27
abundance: NA
j_gene: TRBJ2-7
CDR3aa: CASSRGLAGGLNEQYF
CDR3nt: TGTGCCAGCAGTCGGGGACTAGCGGGAGGGCTGAACGAGCAGTACTTC

d_gene: TRBD1
v_gene: TRBV13
abundance: NA
j_gene: TRBJ1-2
CDR3aa: CASSFRQGLGYTF
CDR3nt: TGTGCCAGCAGCTTCCGACAGGGTCTCGGCTACACCTTC

d_gene: NA
v_gene: TRBV28
abundance: NA
j_gene: TRBJ2-7
CDR3aa: CAARADPTTYEQYF
CDR3nt: TGTGCCGCCAGGGCGGATCCAACTACCTACGAGCAGTACTTC

d_gene: NA
v_gene: TRBV14
abundance: NA
j_gene: TRBJ2-1
CDR3aa: CASSQVYNEQFF
CDR3nt: TGTGCCAGCAGCCAAGTTTACAATGAGCAGTTCTTC

d_gene: TRBD1
v_gene: TRBV27
abundance: NA
j_gene: TRBJ2-5
CDR3aa: CASSSTGGSGETQYF
CDR3nt: TGTGCCAGCAGTTCCACAGGGGGCTCGGGAGAGACCCAGTACTTC

d_gene: TRBD1
v_gene: TRBV4-1
abundance: NA
j_gene: TRBJ2-7
CDR3aa: CASSLDRATYGEQYF
CDR3nt: TGCGCCAGCAGCCTAGACAGGGCTACCTATGGGGAGCAGTACTTC

d_gene: NA
v_gene: TRBV9
abundance: NA
j_gene: TRBJ1-3
CDR3aa: CASSVEGGSGNTIYF
CDR3nt: TGTGCCAGCAGCGTAGAAGGGGGCTCTGGAAACACCATATATTTT

d_gene: TRBD2
v_gene: TRBV5-1
abundance: NA
j_gene: TRBJ2-1
CDR3aa: CASSFGLAGADEQFF
CDR3nt: TGCGCCAGCAGCTTCGGACTAGCGGGAGCCGATGAGCAGTTCTTC

d_gene: NA
v_gene: TRBV5-8
abundance: NA
j_gene: TRBJ2-7
CDR3aa: CASTAGRYEQYF
CDR3nt: TGTGCCAGCACAGCCGGTCGGTACGAGCAGTACTTC

d_gene: NA
v_gene: TRBV7-9
abundance: NA
j_gene: TRBJ2-3
CDR3aa: CASSLNREGFGTQYF
CDR3nt: TGTGCCAGCAGCTTAAACAGGGAAGGTTTTGGTACGCAGTATTTT

d_gene: TRBD2
v_gene: TRBV30
abundance: NA
j_gene: TRBJ2-7
CDR3aa: CAWSVGSGTHEQYF
CDR3nt: TGTGCCTGGAGTGTTGGTAGCGGGACCCACGAGCAGTACTTC

d_gene: NA
v_gene: TRBV27
abundance: NA
j_gene: TRBJ1-4
CDR3aa: CASSPQVRAATNEKLFF
CDR3nt: TGTGCCAGCAGTCCCCAAGTTAGAGCGGCAACTAATGAAAAACTGTTTTTT

d_gene: NA
v_gene: TRBV13
abundance: NA
j_gene: TRBJ2-5
CDR3aa: CASSQATLTQFQETQYF
CDR3nt: TGTGCCAGCAGCCAAGCGACCCTAACACAGTTCCAAGAGACCCAGTACTTC

d_gene: TRBD2
v_gene: TRBV15
abundance: NA
j_gene: TRBJ2-1
CDR3aa: CATSRVLAVYNEQFF
CDR3nt: TGTGCCACCAGCAGAGTGCTAGCGGTCTACAATGAGCAGTTCTTC

d_gene: TRBD2
v_gene: TRBV27
abundance: NA
j_gene: TRBJ2-5
CDR3aa: CASKLAGLLQETQYF
CDR3nt: TGTGCCAGCAAACTAGCGGGCCTCCTGCAAGAGACCCAGTACTTC

d_gene: TRBD2
v_gene: TRBV9
abundance: NA
j_gene: TRBJ2-3
CDR3aa: CASSVEGTSGRLGTDTQYF
CDR3nt: TGTGCCAGCAGCGTAGAGGGGACTAGCGGGAGATTGGGCACAGATACGCAGTATTTT

d_gene: NA
v_gene: TRBV29-1
abundance: NA
j_gene: TRBJ2-1
CDR3aa: CSVEGRENYNEQFF
CDR3nt: TGCAGCGTTGAAGGGCGGGAAAATTACAATGAGCAGTTCTTC

d_gene: NA
v_gene: TRBV14
abundance: NA
j_gene: TRBJ1-5
CDR3aa: CASSSGRAGNQPQHF
CDR3nt: TGTGCCAGCTCCTCGGGCAGGGCGGGCAATCAGCCCCAGCATTTT

d_gene: TRBD1
v_gene: TRBV29-1
abundance: NA
j_gene: TRBJ1-2
CDR3aa: CSVRVRDSALYGYTF
CDR3nt: TGCAGCGTCAGAGTCCGGGACAGCGCTCTCTATGGCTACACCTTC

d_gene: TRBD1
v_gene: TRBV4-1
abundance: NA
j_gene: TRBJ1-1
CDR3aa: CASSHEGGAGTEAFF
CDR3nt: TGCGCCAGCAGCCACGAAGGGGGCGCGGGCACTGAAGCTTTCTTT

d_gene: TRBD2
v_gene: TRBV9
abundance: NA
j_gene: TRBJ2-3
CDR3aa: CASSVASGTTSTDTQYF
CDR3nt: TGTGCCAGTAGCGTAGCTAGCGGGACTACTAGCACAGATACGCAGTATTTT

d_gene: NA
v_gene: TRBV6-6
abundance: NA
j_gene: TRBJ1-1
CDR3aa: CASSSTQGWTEAFF
CDR3nt: TGTGCCAGCAGCTCGACCCAGGGTTGGACTGAAGCTTTCTTT

d_gene: NA
v_gene: TRBV6-5
abundance: NA
j_gene: TRBJ2-3
CDR3aa: CASSLWGSSTDTQYF
CDR3nt: TGTGCCAGCAGTCTTTGGGGGAGCAGCACAGATACGCAGTATTTT

d_gene: TRBD2
v_gene: TRBV7-9
abundance: NA
j_gene: TRBJ2-1
CDR3aa: CASSLVSGRGEQFF
CDR3nt: TGTGCCAGCAGCTTGGTTAGCGGGAGGGGTGAGCAGTTCTTC

d_gene: NA
v_gene: TRBV27
abundance: NA
j_gene: TRBJ2-7
CDR3aa: CASRSPGSYEQYF
CDR3nt: TGTGCCAGCAGGTCCCCAGGCTCCTACGAGCAGTACTTC

d_gene: NA
v_gene: TRBV19
abundance: NA
j_gene: TRBJ1-5
CDR3aa: CASSISRFEPQHF
CDR3nt: TGTGCCAGTAGTATTAGTAGGTTTGAGCCCCAGCATTTT

d_gene: NA
v_gene: TRBV27
abundance: NA
j_gene: TRBJ2-2
CDR3aa: CASSLLANTGELFF
CDR3nt: TGTGCCAGCAGCCTTCTAGCGAACACCGGGGAGCTGTTTTTT

d_gene: TRBD2
v_gene: TRBV7-2
abundance: NA
j_gene: TRBJ2-1
CDR3aa: CASSLWTSGGNEQFF
CDR3nt: TGTGCCAGCAGCTTATGGACTAGTGGGGGCAATGAGCAGTTCTTC

d_gene: TRBD1
v_gene: TRBV10-2
abundance: NA
j_gene: TRBJ2-7
CDR3aa: CASSDSLLQGASGYEQYF
CDR3nt: TGCGCCAGCAGTGATTCTTTACTACAGGGGGCTTCGGGCTACGAGCAGTACTTC

d_gene: NA
v_gene: TRBV4-1
abundance: NA
j_gene: TRBJ1-4
CDR3aa: CASSPVGQAADNEKLFF
CDR3nt: TGCGCCAGCAGCCCAGTGGGCCAAGCGGCGGATAATGAAAAACTGTTTTTT

d_gene: NA
v_gene: TRBV30
abundance: NA
j_gene: TRBJ2-7
CDR3aa: CAWSAGPGDSYEQYF
CDR3nt: TGTGCCTGGAGTGCCGGGCCAGGGGACTCCTACGAGCAGTACTTC

d_gene: TRBD2
v_gene: TRBV5-1
abundance: few
j_gene: TRBJ2-5
CDR3aa: CASSLGRGKETQYF
CDR3nt: TGCGCCAGCAGCTTGGGGCGGGGGAAAGAGACCCAGTACTTC

d_gene: NA
v_gene: TRBV6-5
abundance: few
j_gene: TRBJ1-2
CDR3aa: CASSYSQGNYGYTF
CDR3nt: TGTGCCAGCAGTTACTCGCAGGGGAACTATGGCTACACCTTC

d_gene: TRBD1
v_gene: TRBV7-9
abundance: NA
j_gene: TRBJ2-7
CDR3aa: CASSLVGTVYEQYF
CDR3nt: TGTGCCAGCAGCTTAGTGGGGACAGTTTACGAGCAGTACTTC